This T cell receptor beta chain was obtained from a study of blood T cells in healthy people across ages. About this clonotype: Its antigen remains unknown.

Study observations and caveats: Across the age range, TCR beta diversity per million T cells fell in a roughly linear way.

The length of the CDR3 is 13 residues. CDR1 DFQATT and CDR2 SNEGSKA come from the germline V gene (reference sequence). Trimming removed 5 bases from V and 2 bases from J, with 9 bases in between. Using a J-beta primer mix together with a sample-barcoded 5' primer, a second PCR was run for about 7 to 12 cycles. Each of the cDNA molecules was tagged by a template-switch adaptor with 12 random nucleotides. Each sample provided no less than 2.5 million CDR3-containing paired-end reads. TCRdb analysed the 5' RACE reads with MiXCR anew, one entry per CDR3 protein. The sample yields 1.5 million to 2 million distinct CDR3 sequences, roughly 28% seen once.

The sequencing sample was made of blood. The sequence derives from a woman between 25 and 40 years old in good health. This sequence joins TRBV20-1 and TRBJ2-2; D uncertain. DNA of the CDR3: TGCAGTGCTCCGGCAGTTAACACCGGGGAGCTGTTTTTT. Translating gives CSAPAVNTGELFF.